The 32 T cell receptor beta chains given below trace back to one sample, sequenced in a study of blood T cells in healthy people across ages. A second PCR of 7 to 11 cycles used a sample-barcoded 5' primer and a J-beta primer mix. One entry per CDR3 protein, called by TCRdb with MiXCR from the 5' RACE reads. The repertoire consists of 630,000 or so distinct CDR3 sequences, with about 30% occurring once and the leading ten covering roughly 14%. The sequencing sample was made of blood. Receptors were obtained from a woman older than 75 in good health.

The rearrangement links TRBV2 to TRBJ2-4, with D perhaps TRBD2 (5 bases). In germline, CDR1 is SNHLY, CDR2 FYNNEI. The V end lost 2 bases, the J end lost 13 bases, and 21 bases lay between the germline ends. The CDR3 consists of 15 residues. The DNA for the CDR3 is TGTGCCAGCAGTGAACGGGGTAGCTCCTACAATGAACAGTACTTC. It encodes CASSERGSSYNEQYF.

This clonotype was found many times. The chain combines TRBV9 with TRBJ1-2, with D maybe TRBD1 (5 bases). The CDR3 contains 15 residues. Germline V gene sequence: CDR1 SGDLS, CDR2 YYNGEE. The V gene lost 6 bases and the J gene lost 3 bases, with 18 bases spanning the gap. Written as DNA, the CDR3 is TGTGCCAGCACCCCGGATAGTAGGGGTCACTATGGCTACACCTTC. This codes for CASTPDSRGHYGYTF. Full variable domain (remainder filled in from reference TRBV9 and TRBJ1-2): DSGVTQTPKHLITATGQRVTLRCSPRSGDLSVYWYQQSLDQGLQFLIQYYNGEERAKGNILERFSAQQFPDLHSELNLSSLELGDSALYFCASTPDSRGHYGYTFGSGTRLTVV.

The chain is built from TRBV20-1 and TRBJ1-1; 11 bases line up with TRBD1. From germline, CDR1 is DFQATT and CDR2 SNEGSKA (reference sequence). This CDR3 is built from 17 residues. V trimming: 2 bases; J trimming: 3 bases; junction bases outside the gene matches: 11. The CDR3 is CSARHRDRGIFHTEAFF. CDR3 nucleotides: TGCAGTGCTAGACACCGGGACAGGGGGATCTTCCACACTGAAGCTTTCTTT.

Concerning this clonotype itself: This may be a read error: a much more frequent sequence differs by one nucleotide. The chain employs TRBV7-2 and TRBJ2-7, with 7 bases matching TRBD2. This CDR3 spans 14 amino acids. The germline gives CDR1 SGHTA, CDR2 FQGNSA. CDR3 in amino acids: CACSPVGGVYEQYF. The DNA for the CDR3 is TGTGCCTGCAGCCCCGTTGGGGGGGTCTACGAGCAGTACTTC.

The chain employs TRBV20-1 and TRBJ2-1; no clear D. V lost 6 bases and J 8 bases, leaving 26 bases between the germline ends. There are 16 residues in the CDR3. The V gene's germline CDR1 is DFQATT and CDR2 SNEGSKA (reference sequence). CDR3: CSAPPGLATVLDEQFF. CDR3 nucleotides: TGCAGTGCCCCGCCAGGCCTTGCAACAGTATTGGATGAGCAGTTCTTC.

The chain joins TRBV5-6 to TRBJ1-1, with no clear D. The CDR3 covers 12 residues. Germline V CDR1 and CDR2: SGHDT, YYEEEE. Trimming cost V 0 bases and J 11 bases, with 11 bases left between them. CDR3 DNA sequence: TGTGCCAGCAGCTTGGGTCCCGCGGGGGCTTTCTTT. Translation: CASSLGPAGAFF.

This clonotype turned up a few times. This chain uses TRBV28 with TRBJ1-2; D gene ambiguous. This CDR3 is 15 amino acids long. V was trimmed by 6 bases and J by 4 bases, leaving 18 bases between them. From germline, CDR1 is MDHEN and CDR2 SYDVKM. The CDR3 region has the DNA TGTGCCAGCAGCCCACGCGGGGAGCAACGCTATGGCTACACCTTC. As protein: CASSPRGEQRYGYTF.

The chain carries TRBV9 and TRBJ2-1; the match to TRBD1 covers 9 bases. CDR3 length: 15 amino acids. Germline CDR1 SGDLS, CDR2 YYNGEE. J lost 7 bases, V lost 0 bases, and 5 bases had no gene match. The CDR3 nucleotides read TGTGCCAGCAGCGTAGGGGGGGACAGGGTTAATGAGCAGTTCTTC. Translated, it gives CASSVGGDRVNEQFF.

The CDR3 DNA reads as TGCGCCAGCAGCCAAGATCCCGACAATCAGCCCCAGCATTTT. Its translation: CASSQDPDNQPQHF. The V gene is TRBV4-1, the J gene TRBJ1-5; D not certain. CDR3 length: 14 residues. With 0 bases removed from V and 3 bases from J, the gap between germline ends came to 6 bases. Germline V gene sequence: CDR1 MGHRA, CDR2 YSYEKL.

This clonotype was observed at least ten times. CDR3 coding DNA: TGTGCCAGCAGCGTAGCTGACAGGGGGCTGTCTAATGAAAAACTGTTTTTT. Translated, it gives CASSVADRGLSNEKLFF. This chain joins TRBV9 and TRBJ1-4; 10 bases align to TRBD1. This CDR3 contains 17 residues. V was pared by 0 bases and J by 3 bases, with 5 bases of the junction left unmatched. Germline V gives CDR1 SGDLS, CDR2 YYNGEE. Full variable domain (remainder filled in from reference TRBV9 and TRBJ1-4): DSGVTQTPKHLITATGQRVTLRCSPRSGDLSVYWYQQSLDQGLQFLIQYYNGEERAKGNILERFSAQQFPDLHSELNLSSLELGDSALYFCASSVADRGLSNEKLFFGSGTQLSVL.

The chain combines TRBV19 with TRBJ2-7; 10 nucleotides align to TRBD2. CDR3 length equals 16 residues. Germline-derived CDR1 and CDR2 are LNHDA and SQIVND (reference sequence). Trimming removed 0 bases from V and 6 bases from J; junction bases left unmatched: 8. In nucleotides, the CDR3 is TGTGCCAGTAGTATAGATAGCGGGGGGCCCACCTCCGAGCAGTACTTC. Translated, it gives CASSIDSGGPTSEQYF.

This clonotype was picked up a small number of times. J is TRBJ2-7 and V is TRBV2; 7 positions match TRBD1. After removal of 5 bases from V and 2 bases from J, the junction contained 6 bases not matched to a gene. The germline V gene has CDR1 SNHLY and CDR2 FYNNEI. The CDR3 has 14 amino acids. The CDR3 sequence: CASSTQGPAYEQYF. The CDR3 region has the DNA TGTGCCAGCAGTACACAGGGGCCGGCCTACGAGCAGTACTTC.

CDR3 bases: TGCAGTGCTAGCGGTCTAAGAAGAGAGACCCAGTACTTC. Amino acid sequence: CSASGLRRETQYF. The chain links TRBV20-1 to TRBJ2-5; D is uncertain. The CDR3 extends over 13 amino acids. In germline, CDR1 is DFQATT, CDR2 SNEGSKA (reference sequence). The ends were cut back, 3 bases at V and 4 bases at J, with 12 bases in the middle.

The chain is built from TRBV20-1 and TRBJ1-5; D possibly corresponds to TRBD1 (6 bases). Trimming pared 1 base from V and 0 bases from J, leaving 16 bases between. CDR1 and CDR2 (germline): DFQATT, SNEGSKA (reference sequence). The CDR3 covers 17 residues. CDR3 region: CSARVPGVPYSNQPQHF. CDR3 in DNA: TGCAGTGCTAGAGTTCCAGGGGTCCCTTATAGCAATCAGCCCCAGCATTTT.

This clonotype was found many times. The V and J genes are TRBV7-2 and TRBJ2-1; D is possibly TRBD1 or TRBD2 (5 bases each). Per the germline V gene, CDR1 is SGHTA and CDR2 is FQGNSA. V lost 4 bases and J lost 9, with 25 bases in between. This CDR3 comprises 17 residues. This CDR3 reads CASSSRLQGADLGEQFF. The CDR3 DNA reads as TGTGCCAGCAGCTCACGACTTCAAGGGGCGGACTTGGGTGAGCAGTTCTTC.

V usage is TRBV5-6 and J usage is TRBJ1-2; D gene uncertain. V was cut by 6 bases and J by 3 bases, with 18 bases left in between. Germline V gives CDR1 SGHDT, CDR2 YYEEEE. The CDR3 length is 15 residues. CDR3 region: CASTKSGLWDYGYTF. Here the CDR3 DNA reads TGTGCCAGCACCAAGTCCGGGTTGTGGGACTATGGCTACACCTTC.

The chain is built from TRBV15 and TRBJ1-1; TRBD1 might be the D (6 bases). The germline gives CDR1 LNHNV, CDR2 YYDKDF (reference sequence). Between the trimmed V and J ends, which lost 2 bases and 5 bases, there was a span of 15 bases. This CDR3 is built from 15 residues. DNA for the CDR3: TGTGCCACCAGCAGAAAGGCAGGGGTGGGGACTGAAGCTTTCTTT. Translating it yields CATSRKAGVGTEAFF. The whole variable domain, filled in from reference TRBV15 and TRBJ1-1, reads DAMVIQNPRYQVTQFGKPVTLSCSQTLNHNVMYWYQQKSSQAPKLLFHYYDKDFNNEADTPDNFQSRRPNTSFCFLDIRSPGLGDTAMYLCATSRKAGVGTEAFFGQGTRLTVV.

On this clonotype itself: Since the CDR3 does not end with the conserved phenylalanine or tryptophan, this likely comes from a read error. The CDR3 is CSGGGGGYNEQFL. CDR3 bases: TGCAGCGGGGGGGGAGGGGGCTACAATGAGCAGTTCTTA. The chain uses TRBV29-1 and TRBJ2-1; weak D call: TRBD2 (7 bases). The CDR3 totals 13 residues. Looked up from germline, CDR1 is SQVTM and CDR2 is ANQGSEA. Trimming cost V 7 bases and J 3 bases, with 13 bases left between them.

This clonotype was counted at least ten times. The CDR3 sequence is CASSLSRYTYEQYF. DNA for the CDR3: TGTGCCAGCAGTTTAAGTAGGTATACCTACGAGCAGTACTTC. This chain links TRBV28 with TRBJ2-7; D gene uncertain. CDR1 MDHEN and CDR2 SYDVKM come from the germline V gene. The CDR3 contains 14 residues. V was cut by 2 bases and J by 2 bases, with 10 bases left in between.

This clonotype was counted many times. CDR3 loop: CSAKSGTSGAYEQYF. CDR3 DNA sequence: TGCAGTGCCAAATCCGGGACTAGCGGAGCCTACGAGCAGTACTTC. The chain carries TRBV20-1 and TRBJ2-7; 11 positions match TRBD2. J lost 2 bases, V lost 6 bases, and 9 bases had no gene match. Germline values: CDR1 DFQATT, CDR2 SNEGSKA (reference sequence). There are 15 residues in the CDR3.

The table lists this clonotype with many counts. V is TRBV10-3 and J is TRBJ2-7, with 10 positions matching TRBD1. Per the germline V gene, CDR1 is ENHRY and CDR2 is SYGVKD. The CDR3 is made up of 14 amino acids. Germline trimming cut 2 bases from V and 6 bases from J; bases unmatched to any gene: 4. The CDR3 sequence: CAISEIGQGVEQYF. The CDR3 DNA reads TGTGCCATCAGTGAGATCGGACAGGGGGTCGAGCAGTACTTC.

CDR3 nucleotides: TGTGCCAGCAGCCCGACTAGTCACAATGAGCAGTTCTTC. Translating gives CASSPTSHNEQFF. The chain uses TRBV12-3 or TRBV12-4 and TRBJ2-1; possibly TRBD2 for D (6 bases). The CDR3 is made up of 13 amino acids. The V end lost 6 bases, the J end lost 5 bases, and 11 bases lay between the germline ends.

This sequence joins TRBV29-1 and TRBJ1-3, with D possibly TRBD1 on 6 matching bases. The germline V gene has CDR1 SQVTM and CDR2 ANQGSEA. V was clipped by 7 bases and J by 2 bases, with 21 bases between them. This CDR3 has 16 amino acids. The CDR3 loop reads CSARGGQPGPGNTIYF. DNA of the CDR3: TGCAGCGCACGAGGTGGACAGCCCGGTCCTGGAAACACCATATATTTT.

Details on this clonotype: This is likely a read error, given that the CDR3 carries no conserved phenylalanine or tryptophan at its end. The chain links TRBV19 to TRBJ2-5; a possible D gene is TRBD1 (6 bases). This CDR3 is 15 amino acids long. CDR1 LNHDA and CDR2 SQIVND come from the germline V gene (reference sequence). Trimming took 7 bases from V and 2 from J, leaving 17 bases between them. The CDR3 protein is CASNGLTGGQETQYC. The CDR3 bases are TGTGCCAGTAACGGACTGACAGGCGGTCAAGAGACCCAGTACTGC.

This clonotype was seen a few times. This rearrangement joins TRBV5-1 to TRBJ2-1; perhaps TRBD1 as D (5 bases). The end of the DNA is better explained by TRBJ2-7, so the J call may be wrong. This CDR3 has 14 amino acids. The germline gives CDR1 SGHRS, CDR2 YFSETQ. CDR3 coding DNA: TGCGCCAGCAGCCCTCCGAGACAGCGCAATGAGCAGTACTTC. This encodes CASSPPRQRNEQYF.

Worth noting for this clonotype: A much larger clone lies a single base off, so this may be a read error. The genes are TRBV7-2 and TRBJ1-2; 8 positions match TRBD1. The CDR3 has 13 residues. Germline V lookup: CDR1 SGHTA, CDR2 FQGNSA. CDR3 DNA sequence: TGTGCCGGCAGTCCAGGACAGGGCCTTGGCTACACCTTC. Residues: CAGSPGQGLGYTF.

This clonotype appeared many times. The chain employs TRBV5-1 and TRBJ1-2, with TRBD1 as a possible D gene (6 bases). Per germline, CDR1 SGHRS and CDR2 YFSETQ. CDR3 length: 15 residues. V lost 2 bases and J 3 bases, leaving 14 bases between the germline ends. CDR3 in DNA: TGCGCCAGCAGCTTTGGGTCGGACAGCTACTATGGCTACACCTTC. Translated: CASSFGSDSYYGYTF.

The gene calls are TRBV9 and TRBJ1-2; 9 nucleotides align to TRBD1. The junction had 4 bases not matched to a gene; V was cut back by 7 bases and J by 0 bases. CDR3 size: 14 residues. CDR1 and CDR2 from the germline V gene are SGDLS and YYNGEE. CDR3 region: CASAGTGSNYGYTF. The CDR3 coding sequence is TGTGCCAGCGCCGGGACAGGGTCTAACTATGGCTACACCTTC.

V gene TRBV4-3 combines with J gene TRBJ2-2; D may match TRBD1 or TRBD2 (5 bases each). The germline V gene has CDR1 LGHNA and CDR2 YSLEER. The CDR3 extends over 17 amino acids. V was cut by 0 bases and J by 3 bases, with 14 bases left in between. CDR3 residues: CASSQDGTDTDTGELFF. Written as DNA, the CDR3 is TGCGCCAGCAGCCAAGATGGGACGGACACTGACACCGGGGAGCTGTTTTTT.

This clonotype was observed at least ten times. The V and J genes are TRBV19 and TRBJ1-2; D ambiguous. Deletions cut 5 bases from V and 1 base from J, with 11 bases between. CDR3 size: 14 residues. The V gene's germline CDR1 is LNHDA and CDR2 SQIVND (reference sequence). As DNA, the CDR3 is TGTGCCAGTAGTCTAAACGGCGGTAACTATGGCTACACCTTC. This translates into CASSLNGGNYGYTF. Full variable domain (outside the CDR3, taken from reference TRBV19 and TRBJ1-2): DGGITQSPKYLFRKEGQNVTLSCEQNLNHDAMYWYRQDPGQGLRLIYYSQIVNDFQKGDIAEGYSVSREKKESFPLTVTSAQKNPTAFYLCASSLNGGNYGYTFGSGTRLTVV.

This clonotype was observed at least ten times. This chain uses TRBV30 with TRBJ1-1; D perhaps matches TRBD1 (6 bases). Trimming took 8 bases from V and 5 from J, leaving 15 bases between them. Germline V gives CDR1 GTSNPN, CDR2 SVGIG (reference sequence). The CDR3 runs 12 residues. The DNA for the CDR3 is TGTGCCCGGCGGGGGGCTGGGACTGAAGCTTTCTTT. Encoded protein: CARRGAGTEAFF.

This clonotype was seen a single time. The chain recombines TRBV6-1 with TRBJ2-5; TRBD2 matches 12 bases. There are 18 residues in the CDR3. CDR1 and CDR2 from the germline V gene are MNHNS and SASEGT. V dropped 2 bases and J dropped 11; count of bases not matched to a gene: 18. The CDR3 protein is CASSELPVTSGGVNEQYF. In nucleotides, the CDR3 is TGTGCCAGCAGTGAACTCCCAGTGACTAGCGGGGGAGTGAATGAGCAGTACTTC.